The T cell receptor (beta chain) described here comes from a study of cytomegalovirus exposure and HLA in healthy donors. Study-wide background: The 130 or so validation repertoires and the approximately 700 first-cohort repertoires shared a platform, a later analysis reported.

General study findings and limits: A list of approximately 160 TCR beta chains associated with cytomegalovirus was given. The classifier reportedly diagnosed cytomegalovirus status with high sensitivity and specificity. First-cohort TCR clusters tended to co-occur in the roughly 130 validation repertoires, a later analysis found.

Profiled with immunoSEQ multiplex PCR; TCRdb holds only in-frame clones, not every one. The table lists under 200,000 clones, roughly 90% of them singletons. About this clone: No antigen is known for it.

V shed 3 bases and J shed 0 bases, with 18 bases lying between them. The CDR3 covers 18 residues. Germline V gene data show CDR1 as MDHEN and CDR2 as SYDVKM. The sample consisted of PBMCs. The TCR comes from a woman aged 18-30 years in good health and CMV-seronegative. This chain joins TRBV28 and TRBJ1-3; TRBD1 might be the D (5 bases). The CDR3 spells CASSFDSGTEGSGNTIYF. CDR3 DNA sequence: TGTGCCAGCAGTTTCGATTCAGGGACTGAGGGCTCTGGAAACACCATATATTTT.